A selection of T cell receptor beta chains follows, all from one sample in a study of human T cells and chemical hapten exposure. Each CDR3 protein gets one entry after TCRdb re-called the RACE reads with MiXCR. The data show about 92,000 distinct CDR3 sequences, around 10% seen once. This specimen consisted of whole blood, obtained in connection with sensitization to the hapten diphenylcyclopropenone (DPC). The receptors originated from a woman between 40 and 50 years old with alopecia areata. Some clones in this sample may be carry-over from other donors' samples. Both conserved end residues are part of each CDR3. Fields, in order: D gene, J gene, clone size, V gene, CDR3 length, CDR3 DNA, CDR3 protein. D genes are given only for firm matches. The size entry is marked missing in some rows and otherwise reads once, few, many or a size class.

d_gene: -
j_gene: TRBJ2-3
abundance: few
v_gene: TRBV5-1
len: 15
CDR3nt: TGCGCCAGCAGCTCGGACAGCACTAGCACAGATACGCAGTATTTT
CDR3aa: CASSSDSTSTDTQYF

d_gene: -
j_gene: TRBJ2-7
abundance: -
v_gene: TRBV7-9
len: 14
CDR3nt: TGTGCCAGCAGCCCCTGGGACCGGGCCTACGAGCAGTACTTC
CDR3aa: CASSPWDRAYEQYF

d_gene: -
j_gene: TRBJ2-7
abundance: few
v_gene: TRBV20-1
len: 12
CDR3nt: TGCAGTGTCGGACGAAGTGTCGACGAGCAGTACTTC
CDR3aa: CSVGRSVDEQYF

d_gene: -
j_gene: TRBJ2-3
abundance: many
v_gene: TRBV7-2
len: 15
CDR3nt: TGTGCCAGCAGCTTAGGTGACTATACCACAGATACGCAGTATTTT
CDR3aa: CASSLGDYTTDTQYF

d_gene: TRBD2
j_gene: TRBJ2-2
abundance: few
v_gene: TRBV5-4
len: 17
CDR3nt: TGTGCCAGCAGCTCAGTAGCGGGGGGGCTGTACACCGGGGAGCTGTTTTTT
CDR3aa: CASSSVAGGLYTGELFF

d_gene: -
j_gene: TRBJ1-2
abundance: -
v_gene: TRBV28
len: 14
CDR3nt: TGTGCCAGCAGTTTAAACAGCGCTAACTATGGCTACACCTTC
CDR3aa: CASSLNSANYGYTF

d_gene: -
j_gene: TRBJ2-7
abundance: many
v_gene: TRBV4-1
len: 13
CDR3nt: TGCGCCAGCAGCCTAGAAGGGGTCTACGAGCAGTACTTC
CDR3aa: CASSLEGVYEQYF

d_gene: -
j_gene: TRBJ2-7
abundance: many
v_gene: TRBV4-2
len: 15
CDR3nt: TGTGCCAGCAGCCATCGGACTGATGGTAGTTACGAGCAGTACTTC
CDR3aa: CASSHRTDGSYEQYF

d_gene: -
j_gene: TRBJ2-1
abundance: -
v_gene: TRBV7-2
len: 15
CDR3nt: TGTGCCAGCAGCTCGGTAGGGCGGGTTAACAATGAGCAGTTCTTC
CDR3aa: CASSSVGRVNNEQFF

d_gene: -
j_gene: TRBJ1-6
abundance: few
v_gene: TRBV14
len: 17
CDR3nt: TGTGCCAGCAGCCAAGAAGAGCAGGGGAGTCGGAATTCACCCCTCCACTTT
CDR3aa: CASSQEEQGSRNSPLHF

d_gene: TRBD1
j_gene: TRBJ1-2
abundance: few
v_gene: TRBV27
len: 16
CDR3nt: TGTGCCAGCAGGGAGTTGGGGACAGGGGGGAACTATGGCTACACCTTC
CDR3aa: CASRELGTGGNYGYTF

d_gene: -
j_gene: TRBJ1-1
abundance: few
v_gene: TRBV3-1
len: 15
CDR3nt: TGTGCCAGCAGCCAAGTAGGGGGGATGGGCACTGAAGCTTTCTTT
CDR3aa: CASSQVGGMGTEAFF

d_gene: -
j_gene: TRBJ1-2
abundance: few
v_gene: TRBV19
len: 14
CDR3nt: TGTGCCAGTAGAGACCCGGCGCCCGCAGATGGCTACACCTTC
CDR3aa: CASRDPAPADGYTF

d_gene: -
j_gene: TRBJ1-1
abundance: -
v_gene: TRBV4-1
len: 15
CDR3nt: TGCGCCAGCAGCCAGGCGTATAGGGGTAGGACTGAAGCTTTCTTT
CDR3aa: CASSQAYRGRTEAFF

d_gene: TRBD1
j_gene: TRBJ2-1
abundance: -
v_gene: TRBV5-1
len: 15
CDR3nt: TGCGCCAGCAGCTTGGGAGACAGGGACCCCAATGAGCAGTTCTTC
CDR3aa: CASSLGDRDPNEQFF

d_gene: TRBD1
j_gene: TRBJ1-2
abundance: many
v_gene: TRBV5-6
len: 14
CDR3nt: TGTGCCAGCAGCTTAGGGACAGTCCGCCTTGGCTACACCTTC
CDR3aa: CASSLGTVRLGYTF

d_gene: -
j_gene: TRBJ2-5
abundance: many
v_gene: TRBV10-3
len: 13
CDR3nt: TGTGCCATCAGTGACCCCGTGGGGGAGACCCAGTACTTC
CDR3aa: CAISDPVGETQYF

d_gene: TRBD2
j_gene: TRBJ2-2
abundance: many
v_gene: TRBV30
len: 17
CDR3nt: TGTGCCTGGGCTAGCGGGGGGGCCACTGTTAACACCGGGGAGCTGTTTTTT
CDR3aa: CAWASGGATVNTGELFF

d_gene: -
j_gene: TRBJ2-5
abundance: -
v_gene: TRBV3-2
len: 15
CDR3nt: TGTGCCAGCAGCCAAGATCGGACCGAACAAGAGACCCAGTACTTC
CDR3aa: CASSQDRTEQETQYF

d_gene: -
j_gene: TRBJ2-3
abundance: few
v_gene: TRBV27
len: 14
CDR3nt: TGTGCCAGCAGATACGGAGGGGGCGCAGATACGCAGTATTTT
CDR3aa: CASRYGGGADTQYF

d_gene: -
j_gene: TRBJ2-6
abundance: many
v_gene: TRBV27
len: 16
CDR3nt: TGTGCCAGCAGCCGCAGGGGTAGCTCTGGGGCCAACGTCCTGACTTTC
CDR3aa: CASSRRGSSGANVLTF

d_gene: -
j_gene: TRBJ1-2
abundance: many
v_gene: TRBV5-6
len: 12
CDR3nt: TGTGCCAGCAGCTTGGGGCAGTATGGCTACACCTTC
CDR3aa: CASSLGQYGYTF

d_gene: -
j_gene: TRBJ1-1
abundance: many
v_gene: TRBV12-3/TRBV12-4
len: 14
CDR3nt: TGTGCCAGCAGTTTAAGTAGGGGGAACACTGAAGCTTTCTTT
CDR3aa: CASSLSRGNTEAFF

d_gene: -
j_gene: TRBJ2-3
abundance: -
v_gene: TRBV5-4
len: 12
CDR3nt: TGTGCCAGCAGCCGAGGGGAAGATACGCAGTATTTT
CDR3aa: CASSRGEDTQYF

d_gene: -
j_gene: TRBJ1-5
abundance: many
v_gene: TRBV7-2
len: 13
CDR3nt: TGTGCCAGCAGCACTGACATAAATCAGCCCCAGCATTTT
CDR3aa: CASSTDINQPQHF

d_gene: -
j_gene: TRBJ2-3
abundance: -
v_gene: TRBV4-1
len: 13
CDR3nt: TGCGCCAGCAGCCAAGCAGGGGCGGATACGCAGTATTTT
CDR3aa: CASSQAGADTQYF

d_gene: -
j_gene: TRBJ1-6
abundance: many
v_gene: TRBV7-2
len: 17
CDR3nt: TGTGCCAGCAGCTTCGACAGGATGAGCTCCTATAATTCACCCCTCCACTTT
CDR3aa: CASSFDRMSSYNSPLHF

d_gene: -
j_gene: TRBJ2-1
abundance: many
v_gene: TRBV6-5
len: 16
CDR3nt: TGTGCCAGCAGTCGGACGCCCCAGAGCTCCTACAATGAGCAGTTCTTC
CDR3aa: CASSRTPQSSYNEQFF